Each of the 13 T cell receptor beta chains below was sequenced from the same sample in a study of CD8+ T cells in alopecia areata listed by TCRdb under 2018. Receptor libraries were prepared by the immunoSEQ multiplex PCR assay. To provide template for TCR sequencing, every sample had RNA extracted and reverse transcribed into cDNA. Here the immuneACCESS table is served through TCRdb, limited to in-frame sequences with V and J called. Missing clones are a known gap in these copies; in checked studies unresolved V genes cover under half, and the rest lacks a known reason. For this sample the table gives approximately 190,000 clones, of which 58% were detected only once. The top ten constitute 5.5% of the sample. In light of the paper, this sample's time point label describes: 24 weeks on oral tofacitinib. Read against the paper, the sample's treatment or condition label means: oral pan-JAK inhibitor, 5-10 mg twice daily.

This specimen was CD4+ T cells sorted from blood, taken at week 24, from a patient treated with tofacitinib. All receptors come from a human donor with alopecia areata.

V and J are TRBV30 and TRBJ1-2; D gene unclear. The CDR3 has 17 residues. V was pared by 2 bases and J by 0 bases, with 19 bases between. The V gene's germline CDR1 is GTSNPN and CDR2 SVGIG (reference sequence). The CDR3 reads CAWSPYSASRANYGYTF. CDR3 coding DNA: TGTGCCTGGAGTCCTTACAGCGCCTCACGAGCTAACTATGGCTACACCTTC.

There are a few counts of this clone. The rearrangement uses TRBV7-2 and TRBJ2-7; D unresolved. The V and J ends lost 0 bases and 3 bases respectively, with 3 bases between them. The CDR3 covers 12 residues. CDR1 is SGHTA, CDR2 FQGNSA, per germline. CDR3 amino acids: CASSLADYEQYF. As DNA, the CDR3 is TGTGCCAGCAGCTTAGCGGACTACGAGCAGTACTTC.

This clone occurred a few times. CDR3 coding DNA: TGTGCCAGCAGTTTATACCCGGAGGGAGAGACCCAGTACTTC. This sequence encodes CASSLYPEGETQYF. The chain carries TRBV27 and TRBJ2-5, with a tentative D call TRBD2 (6 bases). Germline CDR1 reads MNHEY; CDR2 reads SMNVEV (reference sequence). This CDR3 contains 14 residues. Deletions cut 1 base from V and 4 bases from J, with 10 bases between.

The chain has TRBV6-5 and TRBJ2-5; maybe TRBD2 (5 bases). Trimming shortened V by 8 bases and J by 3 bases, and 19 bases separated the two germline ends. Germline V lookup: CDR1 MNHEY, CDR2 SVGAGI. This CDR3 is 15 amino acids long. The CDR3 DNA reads TGTGCCAGCGGTGCCCCTGACCGAGGGAAAGAGACCCAGTACTTC. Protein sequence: CASGAPDRGKETQYF.

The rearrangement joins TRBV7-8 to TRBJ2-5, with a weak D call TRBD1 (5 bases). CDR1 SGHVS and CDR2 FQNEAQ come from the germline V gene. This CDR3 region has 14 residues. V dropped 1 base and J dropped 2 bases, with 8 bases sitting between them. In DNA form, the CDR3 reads TGTGCCAGCAGCTTAGGGACACAACAAGAGACCCAGTACTTC. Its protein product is CASSLGTQQETQYF. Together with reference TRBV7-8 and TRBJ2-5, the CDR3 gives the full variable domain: GAGVSQSPRYKVAKRGQDVALRCDPISGHVSLFWYQQALGQGPEFLTYFQNEAQLDKSGLPSDRFFAERPEGSVSTLKIQRTQQEDSAVYLCASSLGTQQETQYFGPGTRLLVL.

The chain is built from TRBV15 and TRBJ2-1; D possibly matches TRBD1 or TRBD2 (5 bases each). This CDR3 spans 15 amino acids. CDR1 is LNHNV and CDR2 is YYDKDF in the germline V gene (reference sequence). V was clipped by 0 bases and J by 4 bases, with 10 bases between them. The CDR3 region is CATSRERGRYNEQFF. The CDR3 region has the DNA TGTGCCACCAGCAGAGAACGGGGACGGTACAATGAGCAGTTCTTC. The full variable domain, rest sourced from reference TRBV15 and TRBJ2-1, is DAMVIQNPRYQVTQFGKPVTLSCSQTLNHNVMYWYQQKSSQAPKLLFHYYDKDFNNEADTPDNFQSRRPNTSFCFLDIRSPGLGDTAMYLCATSRERGRYNEQFFGPGTRLTVL.

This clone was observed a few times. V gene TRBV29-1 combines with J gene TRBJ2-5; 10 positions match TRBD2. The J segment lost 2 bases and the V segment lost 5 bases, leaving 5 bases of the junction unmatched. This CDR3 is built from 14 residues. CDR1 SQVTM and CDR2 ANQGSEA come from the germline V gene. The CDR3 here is CSVTSGRDQETQYF. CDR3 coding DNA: TGCAGCGTTACGAGCGGGAGGGATCAAGAGACCCAGTACTTC.

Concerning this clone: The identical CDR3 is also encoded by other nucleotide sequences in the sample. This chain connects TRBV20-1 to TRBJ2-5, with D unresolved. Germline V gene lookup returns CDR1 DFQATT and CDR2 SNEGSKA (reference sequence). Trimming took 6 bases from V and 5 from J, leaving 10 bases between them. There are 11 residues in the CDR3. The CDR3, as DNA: TGCAGTGCCCGGGTAACGGAGACCCAGTACTTC. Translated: CSARVTETQYF.

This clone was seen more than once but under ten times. The CDR3 here is CASSPRGTENTEAFF. The CDR3 region has the DNA TGTGCCAGCAGCCCGCGAGGGACAGAGAACACTGAAGCTTTCTTT. The chain links TRBV7-9 to TRBJ1-1; 7 bases map to TRBD1. The CDR3 is 15 residues long. V dropped 5 bases and J dropped 1; count of bases not matched to a gene: 7. Germline V lookup: CDR1 SEHNR, CDR2 FQNEAQ (reference sequence).

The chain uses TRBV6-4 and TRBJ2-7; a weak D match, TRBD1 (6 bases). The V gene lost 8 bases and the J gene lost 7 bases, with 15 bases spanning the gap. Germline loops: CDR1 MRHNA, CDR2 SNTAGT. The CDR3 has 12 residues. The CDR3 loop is CASCISRGEQYF. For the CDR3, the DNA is TGTGCCAGCTGCATATCAAGGGGGGAGCAGTACTTC.

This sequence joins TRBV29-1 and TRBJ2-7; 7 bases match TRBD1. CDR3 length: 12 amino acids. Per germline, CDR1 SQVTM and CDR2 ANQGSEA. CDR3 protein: CSRSGQNYEQYF. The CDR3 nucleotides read TGCAGTCGTTCGGGACAGAACTACGAGCAGTACTTC.

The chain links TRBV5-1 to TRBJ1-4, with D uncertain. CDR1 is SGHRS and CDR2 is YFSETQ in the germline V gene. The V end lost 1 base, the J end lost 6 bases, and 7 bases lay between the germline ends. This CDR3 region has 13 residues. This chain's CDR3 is CASSLYADEKLFF. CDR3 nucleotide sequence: TGCGCCAGCAGCTTGTATGCGGATGAAAAACTGTTTTTT.

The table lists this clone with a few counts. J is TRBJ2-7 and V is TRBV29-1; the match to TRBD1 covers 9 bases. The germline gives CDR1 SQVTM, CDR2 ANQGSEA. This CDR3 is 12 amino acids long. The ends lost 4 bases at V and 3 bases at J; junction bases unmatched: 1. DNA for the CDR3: TGCAGCGTTGGGGACAGGGTCTACGAGCAGTACTTC. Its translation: CSVGDRVYEQYF.